These T cell receptor beta chains were read from a single sample in a study of T cell responses to AZD1222 COVID-19 vaccine. Assay used: immunoSEQ multiplex PCR; TCRdb lists only in-frame clones, some missing. The table includes approximately 140,000 clones, roughly 90% detected once. This material consisted of peripheral blood, taken on day 0 of AZD1222 vaccination. Receptor source: an adult in good health. Both conserved end residues are part of each CDR3. A D gene is named only where the DNA matches it firmly. For some rows the clone size is stated as once, few or many, or as a class when expanded; others skip it.

>TRBD1|once|12|TRBV30|TRBJ1-5
CAWSPGGRPQHF
TGTGCCTGGAGCCCAGGGGGGCGGCCCCAGCATTTT
>TRBD2|NA|16|TRBV6-2/TRBV6-3|TRBJ2-7
CASSSSGRGRSHEQYF
TGTGCCAGCAGTTCTAGCGGGAGGGGAAGGTCCCACGAGCAGTACTTC
>NA|NA|16|TRBV11-3|TRBJ2-4
CASSLDPVGAKNIQYF
TGTGCCAGCAGCTTAGATCCCGTGGGGGCCAAAAACATTCAGTACTTC
>NA|few|15|TRBV4-3|TRBJ2-5
CASSQDIGDGETQYF
TGCGCCAGCAGCCAAGATATAGGGGACGGGGAGACCCAGTACTTC
>NA|few|14|TRBV9|TRBJ1-5
CASSDQGLGQPQHF
TGTGCCAGCAGCGATCAGGGGTTGGGTCAGCCCCAGCATTTT
>TRBD2|NA|18|TRBV19|TRBJ2-1
CASSNPRLAGGAYNEQFF
TGTGCCAGTAGTAATCCCCGCCTAGCGGGAGGGGCCTACAATGAGCAGTTCTTC
>TRBD1|NA|14|TRBV5-6|TRBJ1-6
CASSSGTGNSPLHF
TGTGCCAGCAGCTCTGGGACAGGGAATTCACCCCTCCACTTT
>TRBD2|NA|18|TRBV15|TRBJ2-7
CATSRGLAGGSLLYEQYF
TGTGCCACCAGCAGAGGGCTAGCGGGAGGGTCCCTCCTCTACGAGCAGTACTTC
>TRBD1|NA|15|TRBV2|TRBJ2-7
CASRPERQGTYEQYF
TGTGCCAGCAGGCCCGAACGACAGGGAACCTACGAGCAGTACTTC
>NA|NA|12|TRBV13|TRBJ1-2
CASSLGTSGYTF
TGTGCCAGCAGCTTAGGGACTAGTGGCTACACCTTC
>NA|NA|13|TRBV10-1|TRBJ2-2
CASIRSRTGELFF
TGCGCCAGCATCAGATCCCGAACCGGGGAGCTGTTTTTT
>TRBD1|NA|15|TRBV15|TRBJ1-1
CATSGQGKGFNEAFF
TGTGCCACCAGCGGACAGGGTAAGGGCTTCAATGAAGCTTTCTTT
>TRBD1|few|14|TRBV5-1|TRBJ1-1
CASSLGTGNTEAFF
TGCGCCAGCAGCTTGGGGACAGGGAACACTGAAGCTTTCTTT
>NA|NA|12|TRBV7-8|TRBJ2-2
CASSPYTGELFF
TGTGCCAGCAGCCCTTACACCGGGGAGCTGTTTTTT
>TRBD1|NA|16|TRBV25-1|TRBJ2-1
CASSDLGSGGEDEQFF
TGTGCCAGCAGTGATCTTGGGTCAGGGGGCGAGGATGAGCAGTTCTTC
>NA|NA|14|TRBV19|TRBJ1-1
CASGPQNMNTEAFF
TGTGCCAGTGGACCACAGAACATGAACACTGAAGCTTTCTTT
>NA|NA|17|TRBV5-1|TRBJ2-1
CASSTRDLQRKRNEQFF
TGCGCCAGCAGCACGAGAGACCTCCAGCGAAAAAGGAATGAGCAGTTCTTC
>TRBD1|NA|19|TRBV28|TRBJ1-5
CASSRPWTGRRAGNQPQHF
TGTGCCAGCAGCCGTCCCTGGACAGGGAGACGGGCGGGGAATCAGCCCCAGCATTTT
>NA|NA|14|TRBV2|TRBJ2-1
CASRGPGGYNEQFF
TGTGCCAGTCGAGGACCTGGGGGATACAATGAGCAGTTCTTC
>NA|NA|17|TRBV30|TRBJ1-4
CACRAGTFFKTNEKLFF
TGTGCCTGCCGGGCCGGGACTTTCTTTAAAACTAATGAAAAACTGTTTTTT
>NA|NA|15|TRBV2|TRBJ2-4
CASRKGGQVENIQYF
TGTGCCAGCAGAAAGGGAGGACAGGTCGAAAACATTCAGTACTTC
>NA|NA|13|TRBV19|TRBJ1-3
CASSEDFGNTIYF
TGTGCCAGTAGTGAGGATTTTGGAAACACCATATATTTT